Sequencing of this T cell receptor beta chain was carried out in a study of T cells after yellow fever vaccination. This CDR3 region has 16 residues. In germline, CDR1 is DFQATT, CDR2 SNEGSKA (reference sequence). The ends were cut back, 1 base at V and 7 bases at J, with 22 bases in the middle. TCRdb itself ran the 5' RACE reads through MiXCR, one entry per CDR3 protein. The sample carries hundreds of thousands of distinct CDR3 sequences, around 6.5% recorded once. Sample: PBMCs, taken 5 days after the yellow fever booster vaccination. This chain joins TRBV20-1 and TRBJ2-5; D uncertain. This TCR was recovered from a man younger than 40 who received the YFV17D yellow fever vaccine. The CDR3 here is CSARVRTRTSYGTQYF. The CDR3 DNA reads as TGCAGTGCTAGAGTCAGGACCAGAACTTCCTACGGGACCCAGTACTTC.